The next 20 T cell receptor beta chains were all read from a single sample in a study of identical twins. MiXCR, applied by TCRdb to the 5' RACE reads, yields one record per CDR3 protein. The sample carries about 210,000 distinct CDR3 sequences, roughly 10% recorded once. Sequenced sample: memory (CD45RO+) T cells sorted from blood. The receptors derive from a woman younger than 35 in good health.

This clonotype was seen at least ten times. V and J are TRBV20-1 and TRBJ2-1; 7 bases align to TRBD1. This CDR3 region has 15 residues. Trimming removed 1 base from V and 5 bases from J; junction bases left unmatched: 8. The germline V gene has CDR1 DFQATT and CDR2 SNEGSKA (reference sequence). The CDR3 loop reads CSARAGGGTDNEQFF. In nucleotides, the CDR3 is TGCAGTGCTAGAGCAGGGGGTGGCACAGACAATGAGCAGTTCTTC.

This clonotype came up a few times. The gene calls are TRBV20-1 and TRBJ1-2; 10 bases are a match to TRBD1. The germline V gene encodes CDR1 DFQATT and CDR2 SNEGSKA (reference sequence). The CDR3 contains 14 residues. With V trimmed by 3 bases and J by 7 bases, 8 bases remained unmatched. In nucleotides, the CDR3 is TGCAGTGCTAGCCCGGGACAGGGGACCGTTGGCTACACCTTC. Amino acids: CSASPGQGTVGYTF.

The chain employs TRBV5-5 and TRBJ2-3; D gene unclear. The CDR3 length is 15 residues. The germline CDR1 and CDR2 sequences are SGHKS and YYEKEE (reference sequence). Trimming removed 4 bases from V and 0 bases from J, with 12 bases in between. The CDR3 reads CASSPGLTSTDTQYF. The CDR3 nucleotides are TGTGCCAGCAGCCCCGGTCTAACTAGCACAGATACGCAGTATTTT.

This chain's CDR3 is CASSSGPATYEQYF. The CDR3 coding sequence is TGCGCCAGCAGCTCGGGCCCGGCGACCTACGAGCAGTACTTC. This rearrangement joins TRBV5-1 to TRBJ2-7; D unresolved. The CDR3 length is 14 residues. Germline values: CDR1 SGHRS, CDR2 YFSETQ. V was trimmed by 3 bases and J by 2 bases, leaving 12 bases between them.

The CDR3 DNA reads as TGTGCCAGCAGTCAGATAGCGGGGGCTTACAATGAGCAGTTCTTC. This translates into CASSQIAGAYNEQFF. The chain carries TRBV12-3 or TRBV12-4 and TRBJ2-1; 9 bases match TRBD2. J lost 4 bases, V lost 5 bases, and 6 bases had no gene match. This CDR3 contains 15 residues.

V usage is TRBV7-8 and J usage is TRBJ2-5; 11 nucleotides align to TRBD2. V shed 5 bases, J shed 3 bases, and the junction held 5 bases outside the gene matches. Germline V gives CDR1 SGHVS, CDR2 FQNEAQ. The CDR3 runs to 15 residues. CDR3 sequence (DNA): TGTGCCAGCAGCCCCGAACTAGCGGGGGAAGAGACCCAGTACTTC. Translating gives CASSPELAGEETQYF.

The V call is TRBV5-1, the J call TRBJ2-7, with 9 bases that match TRBD1. The CDR3 contains 15 residues. The V segment lost 4 bases and the J segment 7 bases; nucleotides outside the gene matches: 12. The V gene's germline CDR1 is SGHRS and CDR2 YFSETQ. The CDR3 DNA follows: TGCGCCAGCAGCGGGGGACAGGGAGGTACATTGGAGCAGTACTTC. This gives the protein CASSGGQGGTLEQYF.

This clonotype was detected a few times. This chain joins TRBV7-9 and TRBJ1-2; D not certain. This CDR3 spans 14 amino acids. Germline V gene sequence: CDR1 SEHNR, CDR2 FQNEAQ (reference sequence). V shed 6 bases and J shed 4 bases, with 15 bases lying between them. CDR3 nucleotide sequence: TGTGCCAGCAGGACATTCGGGGATAGCTATGGCTACACCTTC. Protein: CASRTFGDSYGYTF.

This clonotype was seen a few times. The chain recombines TRBV20-1 with TRBJ2-1; D remains ambiguous. V lost 0 bases, J lost 0 bases, and 15 bases lay in between. There are 17 residues in the CDR3. Looked up from germline, CDR1 is DFQATT and CDR2 is SNEGSKA (reference sequence). The chain's CDR3 is CSARDPPPGSSYNEQFF. In nucleotides, the CDR3 is TGCAGTGCTAGAGATCCCCCCCCCGGAAGCTCCTACAATGAGCAGTTCTTC.

This clonotype was counted a few times. The rearrangement links TRBV6-1 to TRBJ1-1, with 8 bases that match TRBD1. V gave up 7 bases and J gave up 7 bases; unmatched junction bases: 8. The length of the CDR3 is 13 residues. Germline V gene lookup returns CDR1 MNHNS and CDR2 SASEGT. The CDR3, as DNA: TGTGCCAGCACCCTGACAGGGGAGGGTGAAGCTTTCTTT. It yields the protein CASTLTGEGEAFF.

This clonotype was observed a few times. The chain couples TRBV10-2 to TRBJ2-5; possibly TRBD2 for D (6 bases). The CDR3 has 13 residues. V dropped 7 bases and J dropped 1 base, with 10 bases sitting between them. The germline V gene encodes CDR1 WSHSY and CDR2 SAAADI. The CDR3 nucleotides read TGCGCCAGCAAAACGCGGGGCCAAGAGACCCAGTACTTC. Encoded protein: CASKTRGQETQYF.

The rearrangement joins TRBV10-1 to TRBJ2-7; D may be TRBD1 or TRBD2 (5 bases each). Per the germline V gene, CDR1 is WNHNN and CDR2 is SYGVQD (reference sequence). Trimming took 2 bases from V and 6 from J, leaving 14 bases between them. CDR3 length equals 14 residues. The CDR3 sequence is CASSERASGGEQYF. The DNA of the CDR3 is TGCGCCAGCAGTGAGCGGGCCTCTGGGGGCGAGCAGTACTTC.

This clonotype was seen more than once but under ten times. The chain combines TRBV13 with TRBJ2-2; no firm D call. The CDR3 runs 14 residues. Trimming left V 3 bases short and J 6 bases short, with 11 bases between. The germline CDR1 and CDR2 sequences are PRHDT and FYEKMQ (reference sequence). In DNA, the CDR3 is TGTGCCAGCAGCTTCGAGCAAACGTCCGGGGAGCTGTTTTTT. Translating gives CASSFEQTSGELFF.

This sequence joins TRBV20-1 and TRBJ2-7; 7 nucleotides align to TRBD1. CDR1 DFQATT and CDR2 SNEGSKA come from the germline V gene (reference sequence). The CDR3 has 12 amino acids. After removal of 6 bases from V and 0 bases from J, the junction contained 2 bases not matched to a gene. The CDR3 region is CSARDSSYEQYF. In nucleotides, the CDR3 is TGCAGTGCCAGGGACAGCTCCTACGAGCAGTACTTC.

This clonotype turned up a few times. The V and J genes are TRBV4-1 and TRBJ2-4; the D gene could be TRBD1 or TRBD2 (7 bases each). Germline V gene lookup returns CDR1 MGHRA and CDR2 YSYEKL. Between the trimmed V and J ends, which lost 1 base and 0 bases, there was a span of 10 bases. This CDR3 is built from 16 residues. The CDR3 DNA follows: TGCGCCAGCAGCCAAGCAGGGGGGGGAGCCAAAAACATTCAGTACTTC. Protein product: CASSQAGGGAKNIQYF.

This clonotype was detected only a few times. The chain couples TRBV19 to TRBJ1-5; D remains unclear. V was cut by 4 bases and J by 4 bases, with 8 bases left in between. Per the germline V gene, CDR1 is LNHDA and CDR2 is SQIVND (reference sequence). CDR3 size: 13 residues. The CDR3 DNA reads as TGTGCCAGTAGTACCCCGGGGAATCAGCCCCAGCATTTT. It codes for CASSTPGNQPQHF.

This clonotype was observed many times. CDR3 region: CASGGGLQETQYF. The CDR3 DNA is TGTGCCAGCGGGGGTGGATTGCAAGAGACCCAGTACTTC. The chain links TRBV18 to TRBJ2-5; D may correspond to TRBD1 or TRBD2 (5 bases each). CDR3 length: 13 residues. Germline V gives CDR1 KGHSH, CDR2 LQKENI. Trimming shortened V by 8 bases and J by 2 bases, and 12 bases separated the two germline ends.

The V and J genes are TRBV12-3 or TRBV12-4 and TRBJ2-7, with D unclear. V was trimmed by 5 bases and J by 3 bases, leaving 14 bases between them. The CDR3 extends over 14 amino acids. CDR3 loop: CASSPLTDIYEQYF. The CDR3 region has the DNA TGTGCCAGCAGTCCGCTCACAGACATCTACGAGCAGTACTTC.

This clonotype was seen at least ten times. The rearrangement links TRBV4-2 to TRBJ2-4, with a tentative D call TRBD2 (6 bases). CDR3 length: 15 residues. V was cut by 1 base and J by 6 bases, with 13 bases left in between. Per the germline V gene, CDR1 is LGHNA and CDR2 is YNFKEQ. In DNA, the CDR3 is TGTGCCAGCAGCCAAGTTGATTACGGGGGAAACATTCAGTACTTC. Its protein is CASSQVDYGGNIQYF.

CDR3: CASTPSGRHSYEQYF. DNA of the CDR3: TGTGCCAGCACTCCTAGCGGGCGACATTCTTACGAGCAGTACTTC. V is TRBV6-1 and J is TRBJ2-7; 8 nucleotides line up with TRBD2. V was clipped by 7 bases and J by 4 bases; unmatched bases: 12. Per the germline V gene, CDR1 is MNHNS and CDR2 is SASEGT. This CDR3 region has 15 residues.